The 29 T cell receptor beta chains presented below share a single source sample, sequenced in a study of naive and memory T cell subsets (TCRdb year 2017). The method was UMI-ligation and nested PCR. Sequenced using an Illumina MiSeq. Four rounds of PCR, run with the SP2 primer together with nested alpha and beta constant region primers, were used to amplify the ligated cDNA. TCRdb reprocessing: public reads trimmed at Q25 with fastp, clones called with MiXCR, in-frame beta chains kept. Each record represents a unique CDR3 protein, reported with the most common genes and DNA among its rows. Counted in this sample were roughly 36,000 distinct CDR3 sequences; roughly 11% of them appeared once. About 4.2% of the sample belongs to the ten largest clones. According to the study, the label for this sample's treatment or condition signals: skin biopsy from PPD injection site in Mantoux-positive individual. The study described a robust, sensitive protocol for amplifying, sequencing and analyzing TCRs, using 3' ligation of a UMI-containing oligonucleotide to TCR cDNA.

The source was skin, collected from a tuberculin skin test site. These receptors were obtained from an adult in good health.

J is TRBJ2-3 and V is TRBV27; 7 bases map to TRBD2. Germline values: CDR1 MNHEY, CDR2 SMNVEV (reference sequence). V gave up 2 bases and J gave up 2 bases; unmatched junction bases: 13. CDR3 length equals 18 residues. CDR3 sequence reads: CASSLNSVIQRDTDTQYF. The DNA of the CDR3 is TGTGCCAGCAGTTTAAATTCCGTAATCCAGCGGGACACAGATACGCAGTATTTT.

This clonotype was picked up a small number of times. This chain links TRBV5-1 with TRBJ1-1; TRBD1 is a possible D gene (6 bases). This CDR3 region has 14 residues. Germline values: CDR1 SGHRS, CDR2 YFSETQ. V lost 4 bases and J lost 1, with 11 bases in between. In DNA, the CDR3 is TGCGCCAGCAGCCTAGGACAGCCGAACACTGAAGCTTTCTTT. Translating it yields CASSLGQPNTEAFF.

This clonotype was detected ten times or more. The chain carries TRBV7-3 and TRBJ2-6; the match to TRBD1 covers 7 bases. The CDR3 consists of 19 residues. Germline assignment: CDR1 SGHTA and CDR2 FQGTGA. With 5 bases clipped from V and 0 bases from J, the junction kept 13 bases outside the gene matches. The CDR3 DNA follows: TGTGCCAGCAGCCCAAAGGACCGGACAGGCCCCTCTGGGGCCAACGTCCTGACTTTC. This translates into CASSPKDRTGPSGANVLTF.

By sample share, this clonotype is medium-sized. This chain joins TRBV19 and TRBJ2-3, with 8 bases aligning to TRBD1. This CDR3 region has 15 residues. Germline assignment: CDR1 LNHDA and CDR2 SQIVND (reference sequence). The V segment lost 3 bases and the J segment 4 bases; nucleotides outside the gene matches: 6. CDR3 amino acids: CASSIRTGSPDTQYF. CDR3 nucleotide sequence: TGTGCCAGTAGTATTCGGACAGGGAGCCCAGATACGCAGTATTTT. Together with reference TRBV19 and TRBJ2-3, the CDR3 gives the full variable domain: DGGITQSPKYLFRKEGQNVTLSCEQNLNHDAMYWYRQDPGQGLRLIYYSQIVNDFQKGDIAEGYSVSREKKESFPLTVTSAQKNPTAFYLCASSIRTGSPDTQYFGPGTRLTVL.

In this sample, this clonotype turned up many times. CDR3 loop: CASSNWGGTYEQYF. The CDR3 DNA reads as TGTGCCAGCTCAAACTGGGGGGGGACCTACGAGCAGTACTTC. The V gene is TRBV18, the J gene TRBJ2-7; 7 bases are shared with TRBD2. In germline, CDR1 is KGHSH, CDR2 LQKENI. This CDR3 spans 14 amino acids. V was pared by 5 bases and J by 2 bases, with 6 bases of the junction left unmatched.

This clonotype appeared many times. Here the CDR3 reads CSAREGEGSYEQYF. CDR3 coding DNA: TGCAGTGCTAGAGAAGGGGAGGGGTCTTACGAGCAGTACTTC. This chain connects TRBV20-1 to TRBJ2-7; 7 bases map to TRBD2. The V gene's germline CDR1 is DFQATT and CDR2 SNEGSKA (reference sequence). Germline trimming cut 0 bases from V and 4 bases from J; bases unmatched to any gene: 6. The CDR3 sequence is 14 residues long.

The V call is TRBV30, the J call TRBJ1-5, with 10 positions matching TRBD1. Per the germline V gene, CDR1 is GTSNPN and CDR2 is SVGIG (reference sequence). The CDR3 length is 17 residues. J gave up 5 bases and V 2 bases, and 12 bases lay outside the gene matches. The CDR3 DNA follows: TGTGCCTGGAGTTCCCGGACAGGGGGGCCCAGGGATCAGCCCCAGCATTTT. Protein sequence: CAWSSRTGGPRDQPQHF.

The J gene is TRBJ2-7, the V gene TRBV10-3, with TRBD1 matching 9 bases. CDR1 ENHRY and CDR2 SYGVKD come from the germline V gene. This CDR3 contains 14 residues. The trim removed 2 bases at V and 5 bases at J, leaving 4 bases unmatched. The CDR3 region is CAISEQGQGNEQYF. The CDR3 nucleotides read TGTGCCATCAGTGAGCAGGGACAGGGAAACGAGCAGTACTTC.

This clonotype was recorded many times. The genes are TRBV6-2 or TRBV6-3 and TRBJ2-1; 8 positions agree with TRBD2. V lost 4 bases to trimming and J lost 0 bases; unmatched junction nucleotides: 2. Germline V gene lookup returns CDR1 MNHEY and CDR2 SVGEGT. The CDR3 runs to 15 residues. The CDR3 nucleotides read TGTGCCAGCAGTTCGGGGGGGATCTCCTACAATGAGCAGTTCTTC. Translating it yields CASSSGGISYNEQFF.

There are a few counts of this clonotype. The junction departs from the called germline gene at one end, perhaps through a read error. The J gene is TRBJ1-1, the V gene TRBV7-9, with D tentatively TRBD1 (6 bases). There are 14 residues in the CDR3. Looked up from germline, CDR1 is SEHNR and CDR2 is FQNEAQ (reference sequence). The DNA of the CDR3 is TGTGCCAGCAGTTTAGGACAGATGAACACTGAAGCTTTCTTT. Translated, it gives CASSLGQMNTEAFF.

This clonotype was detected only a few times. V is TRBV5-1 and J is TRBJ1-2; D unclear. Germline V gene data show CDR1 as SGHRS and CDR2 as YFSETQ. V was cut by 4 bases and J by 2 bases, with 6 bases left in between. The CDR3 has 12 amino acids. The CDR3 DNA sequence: TGCGCCAGCAGCCGAAGGAACTATGGCTACACCTTC. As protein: CASSRRNYGYTF.

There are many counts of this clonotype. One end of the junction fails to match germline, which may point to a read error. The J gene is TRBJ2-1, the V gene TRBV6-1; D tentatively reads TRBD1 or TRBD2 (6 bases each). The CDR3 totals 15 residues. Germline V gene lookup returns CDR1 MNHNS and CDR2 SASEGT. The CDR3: CASSEEWFVGGRRVF. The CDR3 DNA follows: TGTGCCAGCAGTGAAGAGTGGTTTGTTGGGGGGCGTAGGGTCTTC.

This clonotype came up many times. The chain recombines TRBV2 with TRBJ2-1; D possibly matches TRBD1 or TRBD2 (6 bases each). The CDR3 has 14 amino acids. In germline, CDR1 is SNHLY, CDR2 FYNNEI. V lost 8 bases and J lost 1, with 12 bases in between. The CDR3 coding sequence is TGTGCCAGCGGAGGGGGACTTTCCTACAATGAGCAGTTCTTC. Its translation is CASGGGLSYNEQFF.

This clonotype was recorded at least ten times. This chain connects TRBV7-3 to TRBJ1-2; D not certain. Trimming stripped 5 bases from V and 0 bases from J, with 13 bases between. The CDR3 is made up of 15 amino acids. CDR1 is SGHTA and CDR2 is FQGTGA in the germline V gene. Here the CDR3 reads CASSPGGQANYGYTF. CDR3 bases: TGTGCCAGCAGCCCTGGAGGGCAAGCTAACTATGGCTACACCTTC.

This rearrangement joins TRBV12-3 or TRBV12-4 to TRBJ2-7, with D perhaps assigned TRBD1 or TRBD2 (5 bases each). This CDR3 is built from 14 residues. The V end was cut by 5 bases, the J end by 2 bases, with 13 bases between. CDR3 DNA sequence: TGTGCCAGCAGTCTCCGGGACGGGGCCTACGAGCAGTACTTC. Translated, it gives CASSLRDGAYEQYF.

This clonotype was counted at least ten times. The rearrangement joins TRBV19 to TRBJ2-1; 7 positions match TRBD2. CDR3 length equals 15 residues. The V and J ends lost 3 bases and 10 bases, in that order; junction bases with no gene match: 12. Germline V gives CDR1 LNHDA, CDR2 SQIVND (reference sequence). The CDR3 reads CASSISSGALGEQFF. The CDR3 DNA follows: TGTGCCAGTAGTATCTCTAGCGGAGCCCTAGGGGAGCAGTTCTTC. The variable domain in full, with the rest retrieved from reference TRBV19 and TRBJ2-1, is DGGITQSPKYLFRKEGQNVTLSCEQNLNHDAMYWYRQDPGQGLRLIYYSQIVNDFQKGDIAEGYSVSREKKESFPLTVTSAQKNPTAFYLCASSISSGALGEQFFGPGTRLTVL.

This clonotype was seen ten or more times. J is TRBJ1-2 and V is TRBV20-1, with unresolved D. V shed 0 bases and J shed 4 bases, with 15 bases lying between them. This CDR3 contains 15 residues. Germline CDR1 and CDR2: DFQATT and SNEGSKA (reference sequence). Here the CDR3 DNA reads TGCAGTGCTAGAGATGCATCCGGGTTACGCTATGGCTACACCTTC. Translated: CSARDASGLRYGYTF.

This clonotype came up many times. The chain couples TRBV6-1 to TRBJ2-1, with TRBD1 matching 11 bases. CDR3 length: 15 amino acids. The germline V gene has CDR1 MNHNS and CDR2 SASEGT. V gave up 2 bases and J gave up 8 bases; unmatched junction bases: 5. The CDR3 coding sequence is TGTGCCAGCAGTGAACCGGGACAGGGGGACCATGAGCAGTTCTTC. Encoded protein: CASSEPGQGDHEQFF.

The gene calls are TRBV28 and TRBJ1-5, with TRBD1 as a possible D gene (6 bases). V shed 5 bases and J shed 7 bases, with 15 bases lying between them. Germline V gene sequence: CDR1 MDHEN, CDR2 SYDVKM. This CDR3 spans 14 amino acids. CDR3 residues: CASSIAAGVQPQHF. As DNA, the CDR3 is TGTGCCAGCAGTATTGCGGCAGGGGTCCAGCCCCAGCATTTT.

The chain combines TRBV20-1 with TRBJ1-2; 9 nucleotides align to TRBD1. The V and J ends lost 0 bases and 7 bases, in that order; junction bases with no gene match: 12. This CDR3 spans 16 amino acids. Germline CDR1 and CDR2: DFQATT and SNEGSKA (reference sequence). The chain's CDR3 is CSARDNWTGESRGYTF. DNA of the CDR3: TGCAGTGCTAGAGATAATTGGACAGGGGAGTCTCGTGGCTACACCTTC.

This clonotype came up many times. The chain's CDR3 is CASANRRGRETQYF. CDR3 coding DNA: TGTGCCAGCGCCAATCGGCGGGGCCGAGAGACCCAGTACTTC. The chain employs TRBV27 and TRBJ2-5; possibly TRBD2 for D (6 bases). CDR1 and CDR2 from the germline V gene are MNHEY and SMNVEV (reference sequence). Between the trimmed V and J ends, which lost 8 bases and 4 bases, there was a span of 17 bases. The length of the CDR3 is 14 residues.

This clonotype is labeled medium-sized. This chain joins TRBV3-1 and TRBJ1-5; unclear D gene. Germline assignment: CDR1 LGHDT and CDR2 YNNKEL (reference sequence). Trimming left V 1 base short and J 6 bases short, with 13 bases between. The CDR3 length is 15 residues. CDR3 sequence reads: CASSQGISGSQPQHF. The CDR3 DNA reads TGTGCCAGCAGCCAAGGGATCTCCGGGAGTCAGCCCCAGCATTTT. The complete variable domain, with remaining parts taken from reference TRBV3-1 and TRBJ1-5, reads DTAVSQTPKYLVTQMGNDKSIKCEQNLGHDTMYWYKQDSKKFLKIMFSYNNKELIINETVPNRFSPKSPDKAHLNLHINSLELGDSAVYFCASSQGISGSQPQHFGDGTRLSIL.

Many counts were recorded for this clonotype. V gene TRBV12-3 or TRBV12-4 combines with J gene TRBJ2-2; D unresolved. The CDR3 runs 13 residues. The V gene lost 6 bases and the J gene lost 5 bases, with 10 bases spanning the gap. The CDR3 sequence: CASRRLETGELFF. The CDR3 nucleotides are TGTGCCAGCAGAAGGCTTGAAACCGGGGAGCTGTTTTTT.

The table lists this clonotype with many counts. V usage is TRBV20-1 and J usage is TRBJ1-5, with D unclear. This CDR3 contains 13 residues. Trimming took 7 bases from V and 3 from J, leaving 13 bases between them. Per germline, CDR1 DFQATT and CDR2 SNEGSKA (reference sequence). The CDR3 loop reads CSVERQANQPQHF. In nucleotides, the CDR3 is TGCAGTGTGGAACGGCAGGCCAATCAGCCCCAGCATTTT.

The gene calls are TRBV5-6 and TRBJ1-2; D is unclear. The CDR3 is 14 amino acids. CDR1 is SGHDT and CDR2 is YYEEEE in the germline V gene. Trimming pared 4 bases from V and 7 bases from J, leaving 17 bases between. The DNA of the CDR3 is TGTGCCAGCAGCGCAGTCGGTACACGGTTTGGCTACACCTTC. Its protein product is CASSAVGTRFGYTF.

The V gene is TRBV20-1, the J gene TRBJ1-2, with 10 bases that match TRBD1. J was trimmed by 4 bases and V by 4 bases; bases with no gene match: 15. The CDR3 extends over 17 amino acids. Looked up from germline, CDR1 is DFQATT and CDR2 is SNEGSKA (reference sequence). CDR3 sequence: CSAIQSRTTGGGYGYTF. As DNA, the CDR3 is TGCAGTGCTATTCAGTCCCGTACGACAGGGGGCGGCTATGGCTACACCTTC.

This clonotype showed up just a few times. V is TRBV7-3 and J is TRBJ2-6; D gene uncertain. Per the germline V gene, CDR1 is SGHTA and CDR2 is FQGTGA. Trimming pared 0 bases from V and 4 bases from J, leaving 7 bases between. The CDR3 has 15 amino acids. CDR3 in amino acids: CASSLTRSGANVLTF. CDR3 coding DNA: TGTGCCAGCAGCTTAACACGGAGCGGGGCCAACGTCCTGACTTTC.

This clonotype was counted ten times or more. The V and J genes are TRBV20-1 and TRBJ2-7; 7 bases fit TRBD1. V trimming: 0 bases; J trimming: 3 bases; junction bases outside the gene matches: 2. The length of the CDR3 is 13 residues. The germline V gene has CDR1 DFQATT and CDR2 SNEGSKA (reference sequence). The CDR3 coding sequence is TGCAGTGCTAGAGATGGACAGGACTACGAGCAGTACTTC. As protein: CSARDGQDYEQYF.

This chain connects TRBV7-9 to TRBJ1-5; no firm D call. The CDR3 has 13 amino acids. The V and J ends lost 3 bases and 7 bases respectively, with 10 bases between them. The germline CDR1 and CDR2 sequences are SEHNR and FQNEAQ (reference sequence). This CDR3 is CASSFGVGQPQHF. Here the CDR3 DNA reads TGTGCCAGCAGCTTCGGGGTCGGGCAGCCCCAGCATTTT.